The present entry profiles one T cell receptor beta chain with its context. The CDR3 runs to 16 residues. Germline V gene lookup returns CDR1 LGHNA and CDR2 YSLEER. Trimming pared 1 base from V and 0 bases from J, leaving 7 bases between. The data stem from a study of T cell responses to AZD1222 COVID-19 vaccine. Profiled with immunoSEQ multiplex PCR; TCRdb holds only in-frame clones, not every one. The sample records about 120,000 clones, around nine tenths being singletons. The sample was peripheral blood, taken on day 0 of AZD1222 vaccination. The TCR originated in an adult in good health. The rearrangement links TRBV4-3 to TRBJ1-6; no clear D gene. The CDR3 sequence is CASSQARSSYNSPLHF. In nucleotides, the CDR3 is TGCGCCAGCAGCCAAGCGAGGAGCTCCTATAATTCACCCCTCCACTTT.